Listed here are 20 T cell receptor beta chains from one sample, sequenced in a study of beta chain features in type 1 diabetes. Expressed TCRB transcripts were sequenced because the entire RNA isolate underwent reverse transcription. Only in-frame clones appear in the TCRdb table, and some are missing; sequencing was by immunoSEQ multiplex PCR. This table holds over 500,000 clones, 15% to 19% found once. Source material: naive CD4+ T cells from blood. These receptors came from a man aged 18 to 29 in good health.

The V call is TRBV4-2, the J call TRBJ2-1, with TRBD1 identical over 7 bases. This CDR3 has 16 residues. Germline assignment: CDR1 LGHNA and CDR2 YNFKEQ. The junction had 14 bases not matched to a gene; V was cut back by 3 bases and J by 9 bases. CDR3 in amino acids: CASSQADRVLGGEQFF. The CDR3 coding sequence is TGTGCCAGCAGCCAGGCCGACAGGGTTCTAGGGGGTGAGCAGTTCTTC.

CDR3: CASSQDVPDRVRGYTF. The CDR3 DNA is TGTGCCAGCAGCCAAGATGTCCCCGACAGGGTACGTGGCTACACCTTC. The chain employs TRBV14 and TRBJ1-2, with 7 positions matching TRBD1. This CDR3 comprises 16 residues. Trimming took 0 bases from V and 7 from J; bases not matched to a gene: 11. Germline V gene lookup returns CDR1 SGHDN and CDR2 FVKESK.

The chain is built from TRBV18 and TRBJ2-7; unclear D gene. The CDR3 totals 13 residues. Trimming cost V 3 bases and J 7 bases, with 13 bases left between them. Per the germline V gene, CDR1 is KGHSH and CDR2 is LQKENI. CDR3 sequence: CASSPRHRLEQYF. CDR3 DNA sequence: TGTGCCAGCTCACCCAGACACCGGCTGGAGCAGTACTTC.

This clone turned up a few times. The chain joins TRBV6-5 to TRBJ2-5; 8 bases are a match to TRBD1. The CDR3 has 14 residues. Germline assignment: CDR1 MNHEY and CDR2 SVGAGI. The ends lost 3 bases at V and 4 bases at J; junction bases unmatched: 4. This CDR3 reads CASSYQDRVETQYF. In DNA form, the CDR3 reads TGTGCCAGCAGTTATCAGGACAGGGTAGAGACCCAGTACTTC.

To note about this clone: The same CDR3 is also encoded by other DNA sequences in this sample. The chain joins TRBV19 to TRBJ1-5; no firm D call. Between the trimmed V and J ends, which lost 3 bases and 2 bases, there was a span of 8 bases. The CDR3 runs to 14 residues. CDR1 LNHDA and CDR2 SQIVND come from the germline V gene (reference sequence). CDR3 protein: CASSIDWGNQPQHF. CDR3 DNA: TGTGCCAGTAGTATCGACTGGGGCAATCAGCCCCAGCATTTT.

CDR3 region: CASSKASRNSSTDTQYF. Here the CDR3 DNA reads TGTGCCAGCAGCAAAGCATCTAGGAACTCGAGCACAGATACGCAGTATTTT. The genes are TRBV13 and TRBJ2-3; no firm D call. Deletions cut 5 bases from V and 0 bases from J, with 18 bases between. The CDR3 sequence is 17 residues long. The germline CDR1 and CDR2 sequences are PRHDT and FYEKMQ (reference sequence).

This chain links TRBV5-1 with TRBJ2-5; TRBD1 might be the D (6 bases). CDR1 and CDR2 from the germline V gene are SGHRS and YFSETQ. The CDR3 sequence is 14 residues long. V gave up 4 bases and J gave up 5 bases, with 15 bases separating them. The chain's CDR3 is CASSEQGSLETQYF. CDR3 sequence (DNA): TGCGCCAGCAGCGAACAGGGTTCATTGGAGACCCAGTACTTC.

The chain couples TRBV2 to TRBJ1-5, with 7 bases identical to TRBD1. This CDR3 spans 15 amino acids. Looked up from germline, CDR1 is SNHLY and CDR2 is FYNNEI. After removal of 7 bases from V and 4 bases from J, the junction contained 10 bases not matched to a gene. CDR3 in amino acids: CASKSEGATNQPQHF. As DNA, the CDR3 is TGTGCCAGCAAGTCAGAGGGGGCAACAAATCAGCCCCAGCATTTT.

There are a few counts of this clone. CDR3 DNA: TGCGCCAGCAGCTTGCAGCGGGCCCTTTACAATGAGCAGTTCTTC. The encoded protein is CASSLQRALYNEQFF. The chain has TRBV5-1 and TRBJ2-1, with D possibly matching TRBD2 (6 bases). CDR3 length equals 15 residues. V lost 1 base and J lost 4, with 12 bases in between. The germline V gene encodes CDR1 SGHRS and CDR2 YFSETQ.

The J gene is TRBJ2-3, the V gene TRBV5-1, with 10 bases identical to TRBD2. The ends lost 0 bases at V and 2 bases at J; junction bases unmatched: 3. Germline V gives CDR1 SGHRS, CDR2 YFSETQ. The CDR3 extends over 16 amino acids. The CDR3 sequence: CASSLGGLADTDTQYF. The CDR3 region has the DNA TGCGCCAGCAGCTTGGGAGGACTAGCGGACACAGATACGCAGTATTTT. Variable domain in full (rest from reference TRBV5-1 and TRBJ2-3): KAGVTQTPRYLIKTRGQQVTLSCSPISGHRSVSWYQQTPGQGLQFLFEYFSETQRNKGNFPGRFSGRQFSNSRSEMNVSTLELGDSALYLCASSLGGLADTDTQYFGPGTRLTVL.

This clone was detected a few times. This chain joins TRBV18 and TRBJ2-5; D is undetermined. This CDR3 comprises 12 residues. Trimming removed 3 bases at V and 5 bases at J, with 7 bases between. Germline V gene lookup returns CDR1 KGHSH and CDR2 LQKENI. The CDR3 protein is CASSPQIETQYF. The CDR3 DNA sequence: TGTGCCAGCTCACCGCAGATCGAGACCCAGTACTTC.

Here the CDR3 DNA reads TGCAGCGTTGTCCGGGGAACACTAGCGGTCAATGAGCAGTTCTTC. It translates to CSVVRGTLAVNEQFF. This rearrangement joins TRBV29-1 to TRBJ2-1, with TRBD2 matching over 8 bases. V lost 4 bases to trimming and J lost 6 bases; unmatched junction nucleotides: 11. There are 15 residues in the CDR3. Germline values: CDR1 SQVTM, CDR2 ANQGSEA.

Worth noting for this clone: Germline is not matched at one junction end, which may reflect a read error. The chain couples TRBV7-9 to TRBJ2-1, with 7 positions matching TRBD2. Per germline, CDR1 SEHNR and CDR2 FQNEAQ (reference sequence). The CDR3 length is 11 residues. The CDR3 region is CASSFTGLEVF. For the CDR3, the DNA is TGTGCCAGCAGCTTTACAGGACTAGAGGTCTTC. The complete variable domain, with remaining parts taken from reference TRBV7-9 and TRBJ2-1, reads DTGVSQNPRHKITKRGQNVTFRCDPISEHNRLYWYRQTLGQGPEFLTYFQNEAQLEKSRLLSDRFSAERPKGSFSTLEIQRTEQGDSAMYLCASSFTGLEVFGPGTRLTVL.

The chain links TRBV28 to TRBJ2-1; 10 nucleotides align to TRBD2. The germline V gene encodes CDR1 MDHEN and CDR2 SYDVKM. The length of the CDR3 is 15 residues. Trimming cost V 2 bases and J 9 bases; bases outside gene matches: 7. The CDR3 coding sequence is TGTGCCAGCAGTTTAAGACTAGCGGGCCCGGGTGAGCAGTTCTTC. Translation gives CASSLRLAGPGEQFF.

The chain has TRBV28 and TRBJ2-5; TRBD1 agrees at 8 bases. The CDR3 has 16 residues. V lost 3 bases and J lost 5; bases outside the gene matches: 11. Germline V gene lookup returns CDR1 MDHEN and CDR2 SYDVKM. DNA for the CDR3: TGTGCCAGCAGTTTGCAGGAGGACAGGGTCGACGAGACCCAGTACTTC. This encodes CASSLQEDRVDETQYF. Full variable domain (missing parts from reference TRBV28 and TRBJ2-5): DVKVTQSSRYLVKRTGEKVFLECVQDMDHENMFWYRQDPGLGLRLIYFSYDVKMKEKGDIPEGYSVSREKKERFSLILESASTNQTSMYLCASSLQEDRVDETQYFGPGTRLLVL.

The chain is built from TRBV4-1 and TRBJ1-2, with 8 positions matching TRBD1. After removal of 0 bases from V and 8 bases from J, the junction contained 11 bases not matched to a gene. The CDR3 length is 16 residues. CDR1 MGHRA and CDR2 YSYEKL come from the germline V gene. The CDR3 nucleotides are TGCGCCAGCAGCCAAGAGACGAGACAGGGGTATAGAGGCTACACCTTC. Translated, it gives CASSQETRQGYRGYTF.

This clone was seen a handful of times. The chain is built from TRBV9 and TRBJ1-2, with D hard to call. The CDR3 length is 14 residues. With 0 bases removed from V and 2 bases from J, the gap between germline ends came to 8 bases. Per the germline V gene, CDR1 is SGDLS and CDR2 is YYNGEE. The DNA of the CDR3 is TGTGCCAGCAGCGTAGGTGGCAGGAACTATGGCTACACCTTC. This encodes CASSVGGRNYGYTF.

A few counts support this clone. The chain links TRBV25-1 to TRBJ1-5, with D tentatively TRBD1 (6 bases). The CDR3 is 15 amino acids. V was pared by 1 base and J by 6 bases, with 13 bases between. The germline CDR1 and CDR2 sequences are MGHDK and SYGVNS. CDR3 nucleotide sequence: TGTGCCAGCAGTGAATCTGGGGGCCGGGGTCAGCCCCAGCATTTT. Protein sequence: CASSESGGRGQPQHF.

The chain uses TRBV14 and TRBJ1-1, with a possible D match to TRBD1 (5 bases). Germline loops: CDR1 SGHDN, CDR2 FVKESK. This CDR3 spans 16 amino acids. Trimming took off 1 base at V and 2 bases at J, with 14 bases between the two ends. The CDR3 sequence: CASSQAGSLGNTEAFF. Here the CDR3 DNA reads TGTGCCAGCAGCCAAGCAGGGAGCTTGGGTAACACTGAAGCTTTCTTT. Looking up the rest from reference TRBV14 and TRBJ1-1 gives the full variable domain: EAGVTQFPSHSVIEKGQTVTLRCDPISGHDNLYWYRRVMGKEIKFLLHFVKESKQDESGMPNNRFLAERTGGTYSTLKVQPAELEDSGVYFCASSQAGSLGNTEAFFGQGTRLTVV.

There are a few counts of this clone. This same CDR3 is encoded by further DNA sequences in the sample. V gene TRBV30 combines with J gene TRBJ2-1; D ambiguous. V lost 1 base to trimming and J lost 3 bases, with 1 base between them. The CDR3 contains 11 residues. Looked up from germline, CDR1 is GTSNPN and CDR2 is SVGIG (reference sequence). CDR3 protein: CAWSGYNEQFF. The CDR3 coding sequence is TGTGCCTGGAGTGGCTACAATGAGCAGTTCTTC.